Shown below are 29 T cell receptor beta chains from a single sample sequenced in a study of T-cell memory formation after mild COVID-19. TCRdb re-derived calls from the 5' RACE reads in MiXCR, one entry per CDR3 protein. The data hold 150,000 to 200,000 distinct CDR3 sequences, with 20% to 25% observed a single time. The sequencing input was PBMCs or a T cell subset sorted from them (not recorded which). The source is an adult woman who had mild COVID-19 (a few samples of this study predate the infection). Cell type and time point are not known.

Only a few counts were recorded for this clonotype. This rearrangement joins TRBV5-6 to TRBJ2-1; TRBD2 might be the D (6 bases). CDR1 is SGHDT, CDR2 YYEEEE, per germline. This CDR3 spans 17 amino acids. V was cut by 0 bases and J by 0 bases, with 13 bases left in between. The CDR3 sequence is CASSLDGGTSSYNEQFF. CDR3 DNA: TGTGCCAGCAGCTTGGATGGCGGGACGAGCTCCTACAATGAGCAGTTCTTC.

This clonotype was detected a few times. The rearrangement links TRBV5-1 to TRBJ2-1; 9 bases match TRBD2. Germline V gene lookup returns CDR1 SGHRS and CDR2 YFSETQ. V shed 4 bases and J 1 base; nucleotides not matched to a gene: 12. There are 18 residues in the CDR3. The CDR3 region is CASSGAPGLAGSYNEQFF. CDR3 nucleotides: TGCGCCAGCAGCGGGGCCCCGGGACTAGCTGGTTCCTACAATGAGCAGTTCTTC.

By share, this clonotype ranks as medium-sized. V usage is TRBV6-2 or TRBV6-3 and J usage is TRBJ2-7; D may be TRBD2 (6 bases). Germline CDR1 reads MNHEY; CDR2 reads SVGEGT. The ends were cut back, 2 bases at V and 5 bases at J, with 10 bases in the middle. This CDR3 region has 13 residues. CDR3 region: CASSYNRLDEQYF. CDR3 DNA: TGTGCCAGCAGTTACAACAGACTAGACGAGCAGTACTTC.

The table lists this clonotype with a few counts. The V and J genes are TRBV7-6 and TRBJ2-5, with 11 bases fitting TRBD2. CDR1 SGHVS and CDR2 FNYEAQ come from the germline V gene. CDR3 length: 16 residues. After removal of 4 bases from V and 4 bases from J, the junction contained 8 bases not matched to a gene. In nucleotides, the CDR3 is TGTGCCAGCAGCTACAATAGCGGGAGGGCCGGAGAGACCCAGTACTTC. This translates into CASSYNSGRAGETQYF.

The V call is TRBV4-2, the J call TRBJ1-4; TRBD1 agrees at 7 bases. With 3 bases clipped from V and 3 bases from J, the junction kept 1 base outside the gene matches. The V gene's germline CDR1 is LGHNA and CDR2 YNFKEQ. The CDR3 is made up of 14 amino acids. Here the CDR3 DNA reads TGTGCCAGCAGCCAGGGACAGTCTAATGAAAAACTGTTTTTT. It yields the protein CASSQGQSNEKLFF.

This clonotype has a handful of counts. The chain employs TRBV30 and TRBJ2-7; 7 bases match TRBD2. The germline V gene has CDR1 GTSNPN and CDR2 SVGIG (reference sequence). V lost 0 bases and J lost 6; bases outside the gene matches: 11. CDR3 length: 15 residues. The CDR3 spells CAWSVCSGRGCEQYF. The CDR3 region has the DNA TGTGCCTGGAGTGTATGTAGCGGGCGAGGCTGCGAGCAGTACTTC. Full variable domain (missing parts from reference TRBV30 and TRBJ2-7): SQTIHQWPATLVQPVGSPLSLECTVEGTSNPNLYWYRQAAGRGLQLLFYSVGIGQISSEVPQNLSASRPQDRQFILSSKKLLLSDSGFYLCAWSVCSGRGCEQYFGPGTRLTVT.

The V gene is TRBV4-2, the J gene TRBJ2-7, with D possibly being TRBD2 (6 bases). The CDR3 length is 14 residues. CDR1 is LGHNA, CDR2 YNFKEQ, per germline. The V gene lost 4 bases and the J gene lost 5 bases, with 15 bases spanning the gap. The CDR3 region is CASSPLGDSDEQYF. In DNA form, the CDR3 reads TGTGCCAGCAGCCCTCTAGGGGACTCGGACGAGCAGTACTTC.

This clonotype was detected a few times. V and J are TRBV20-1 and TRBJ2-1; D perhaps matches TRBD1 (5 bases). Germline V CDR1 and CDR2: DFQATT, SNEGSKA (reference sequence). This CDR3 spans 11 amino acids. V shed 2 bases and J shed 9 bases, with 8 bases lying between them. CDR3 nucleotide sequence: TGCAGTGCTAGAAGTAGGGGTGAGCAGTTCTTC. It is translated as CSARSRGEQFF.

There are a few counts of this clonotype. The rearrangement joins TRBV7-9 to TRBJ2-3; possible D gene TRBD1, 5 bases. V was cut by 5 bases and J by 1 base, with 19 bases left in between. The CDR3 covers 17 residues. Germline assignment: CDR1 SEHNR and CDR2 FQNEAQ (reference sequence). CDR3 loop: CASSLFRAPGGTDTQYF. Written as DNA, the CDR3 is TGTGCCAGCAGCCTCTTCAGGGCTCCCGGAGGCACAGATACGCAGTATTTT.

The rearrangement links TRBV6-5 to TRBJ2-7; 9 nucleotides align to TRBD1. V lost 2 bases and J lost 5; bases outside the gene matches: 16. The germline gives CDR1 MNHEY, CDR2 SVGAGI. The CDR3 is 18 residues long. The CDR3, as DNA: TGTGCCAGCAGTTACGGGCCTGTTGCCGGGACAGGGTTAGACGAGCAGTACTTC. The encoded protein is CASSYGPVAGTGLDEQYF.

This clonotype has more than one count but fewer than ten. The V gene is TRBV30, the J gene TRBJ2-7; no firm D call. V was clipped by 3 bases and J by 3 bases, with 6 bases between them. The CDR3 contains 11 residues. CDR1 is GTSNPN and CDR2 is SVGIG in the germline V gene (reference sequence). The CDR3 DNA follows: TGTGCCTGGAGCCTCAACTACGAGCAGTACTTC. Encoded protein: CAWSLNYEQYF.

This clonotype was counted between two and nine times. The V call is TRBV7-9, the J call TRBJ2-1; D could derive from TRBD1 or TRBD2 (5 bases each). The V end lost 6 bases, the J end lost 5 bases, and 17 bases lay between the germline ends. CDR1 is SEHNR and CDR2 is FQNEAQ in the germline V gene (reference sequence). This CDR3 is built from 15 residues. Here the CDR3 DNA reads TGTGCCAGCAGTCGCGGGTTTGGGGCCGACAATGAGCAGTTCTTC. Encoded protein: CASSRGFGADNEQFF. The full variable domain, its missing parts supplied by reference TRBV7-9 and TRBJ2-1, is DTGVSQNPRHKITKRGQNVTFRCDPISEHNRLYWYRQTLGQGPEFLTYFQNEAQLEKSRLLSDRFSAERPKGSFSTLEIQRTEQGDSAMYLCASSRGFGADNEQFFGPGTRLTVL.

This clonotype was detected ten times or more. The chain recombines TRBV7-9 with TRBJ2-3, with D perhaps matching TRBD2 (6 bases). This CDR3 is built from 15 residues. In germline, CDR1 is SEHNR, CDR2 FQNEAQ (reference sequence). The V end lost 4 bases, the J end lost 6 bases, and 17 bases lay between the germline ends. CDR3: CASSSGRGFGDTQYF. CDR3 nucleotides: TGTGCCAGCAGCTCCGGCCGGGGGTTTGGGGATACGCAGTATTTT.

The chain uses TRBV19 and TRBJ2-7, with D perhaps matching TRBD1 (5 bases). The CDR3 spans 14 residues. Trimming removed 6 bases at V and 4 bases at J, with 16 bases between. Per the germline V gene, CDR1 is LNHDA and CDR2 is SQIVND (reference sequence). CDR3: CASRVGRVGYEQYF. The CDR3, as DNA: TGTGCCAGTAGGGTGGGCAGGGTCGGTTACGAGCAGTACTTC.

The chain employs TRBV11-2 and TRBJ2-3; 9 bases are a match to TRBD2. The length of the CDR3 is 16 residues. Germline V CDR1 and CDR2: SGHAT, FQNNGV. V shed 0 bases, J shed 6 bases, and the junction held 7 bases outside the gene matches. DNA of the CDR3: TGTGCCAGCAGCTTAGAGTGGCGGGGGGGCGTGGATACGCAGTATTTT. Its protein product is CASSLEWRGGVDTQYF.

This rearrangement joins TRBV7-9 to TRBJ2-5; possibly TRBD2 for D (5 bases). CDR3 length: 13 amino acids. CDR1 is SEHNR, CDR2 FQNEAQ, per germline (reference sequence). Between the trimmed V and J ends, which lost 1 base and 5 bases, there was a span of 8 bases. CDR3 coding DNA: TGTGCCAGCAGCTTAGGCCCGGGGGAGACCCAGTACTTC. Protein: CASSLGPGETQYF. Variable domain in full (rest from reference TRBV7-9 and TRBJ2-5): DTGVSQNPRHKITKRGQNVTFRCDPISEHNRLYWYRQTLGQGPEFLTYFQNEAQLEKSRLLSDRFSAERPKGSFSTLEIQRTEQGDSAMYLCASSLGPGETQYFGPGTRLLVL.

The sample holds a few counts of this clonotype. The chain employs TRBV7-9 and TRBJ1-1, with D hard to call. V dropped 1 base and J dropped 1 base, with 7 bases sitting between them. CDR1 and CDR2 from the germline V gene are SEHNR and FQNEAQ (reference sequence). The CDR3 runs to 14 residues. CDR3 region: CASSLGPTNTEAFF. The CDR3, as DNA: TGTGCCAGCAGCTTAGGTCCGACGAACACTGAAGCTTTCTTT.

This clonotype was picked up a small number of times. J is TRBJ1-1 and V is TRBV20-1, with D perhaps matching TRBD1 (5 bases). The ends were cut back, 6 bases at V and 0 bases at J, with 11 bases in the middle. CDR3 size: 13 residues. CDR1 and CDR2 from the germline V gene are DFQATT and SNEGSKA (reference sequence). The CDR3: CSAAGTMNTEAFF. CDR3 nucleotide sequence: TGCAGTGCGGCTGGGACGATGAACACTGAAGCTTTCTTT.

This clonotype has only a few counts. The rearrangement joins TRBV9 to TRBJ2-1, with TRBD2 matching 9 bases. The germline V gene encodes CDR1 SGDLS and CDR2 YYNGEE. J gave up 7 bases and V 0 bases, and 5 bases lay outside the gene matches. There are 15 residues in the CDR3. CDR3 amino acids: CASSVGGLAGNEQFF. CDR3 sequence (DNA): TGTGCCAGCAGCGTAGGCGGCCTAGCGGGAAATGAGCAGTTCTTC. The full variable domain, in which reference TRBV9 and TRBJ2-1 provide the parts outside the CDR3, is DSGVTQTPKHLITATGQRVTLRCSPRSGDLSVYWYQQSLDQGLQFLIQYYNGEERAKGNILERFSAQQFPDLHSELNLSSLELGDSALYFCASSVGGLAGNEQFFGPGTRLTVL.

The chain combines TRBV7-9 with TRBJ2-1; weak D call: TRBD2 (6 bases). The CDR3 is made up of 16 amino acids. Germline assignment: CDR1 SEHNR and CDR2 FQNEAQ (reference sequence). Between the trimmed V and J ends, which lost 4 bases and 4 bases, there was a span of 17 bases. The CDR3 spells CASSSWAGRGYNEQFF. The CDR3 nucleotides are TGTGCCAGCAGCTCGTGGGCGGGGCGCGGGTACAATGAGCAGTTCTTC. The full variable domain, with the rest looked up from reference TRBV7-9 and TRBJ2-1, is DTGVSQNPRHKITKRGQNVTFRCDPISEHNRLYWYRQTLGQGPEFLTYFQNEAQLEKSRLLSDRFSAERPKGSFSTLEIQRTEQGDSAMYLCASSSWAGRGYNEQFFGPGTRLTVL.

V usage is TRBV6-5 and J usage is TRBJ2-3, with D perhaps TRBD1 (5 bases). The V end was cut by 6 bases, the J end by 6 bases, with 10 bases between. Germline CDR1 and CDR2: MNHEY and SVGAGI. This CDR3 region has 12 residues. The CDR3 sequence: CASSPGWDTQYF. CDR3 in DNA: TGTGCCAGCAGCCCAGGGTGGGATACGCAGTATTTT.

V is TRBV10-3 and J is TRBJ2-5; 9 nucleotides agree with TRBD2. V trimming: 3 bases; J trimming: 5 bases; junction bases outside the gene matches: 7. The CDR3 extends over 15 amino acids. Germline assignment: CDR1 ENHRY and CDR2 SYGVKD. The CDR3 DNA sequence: TGTGCCATCAGTGAAGCGGGGGGACGGGGTGAGACCCAGTACTTC. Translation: CAISEAGGRGETQYF.

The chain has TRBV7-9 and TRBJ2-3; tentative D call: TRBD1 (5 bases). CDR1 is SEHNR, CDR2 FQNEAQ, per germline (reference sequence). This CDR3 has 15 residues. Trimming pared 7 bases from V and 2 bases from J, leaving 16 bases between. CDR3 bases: TGTGCCAGCACCCAGGGAAGGGAACCCACAGATACGCAGTATTTT. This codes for CASTQGREPTDTQYF.

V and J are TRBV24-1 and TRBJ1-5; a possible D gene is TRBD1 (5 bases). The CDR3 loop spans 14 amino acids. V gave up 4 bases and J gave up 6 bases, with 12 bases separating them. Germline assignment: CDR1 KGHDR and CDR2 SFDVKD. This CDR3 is CATSDPERGQPQHF. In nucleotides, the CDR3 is TGTGCCACCAGTGACCCTGAAAGGGGTCAGCCCCAGCATTTT.

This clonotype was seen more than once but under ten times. The DNA for the CDR3 is TGCAGCGTCTCCCCGGGCTACCTTGAAGCTTTCTTT. Protein sequence: CSVSPGYLEAFF. The chain has TRBV29-1 and TRBJ1-1; D gene uncertain. The CDR3 contains 12 residues. CDR1 is SQVTM, CDR2 ANQGSEA, per germline. V was cut by 6 bases and J by 7 bases, with 15 bases left in between.

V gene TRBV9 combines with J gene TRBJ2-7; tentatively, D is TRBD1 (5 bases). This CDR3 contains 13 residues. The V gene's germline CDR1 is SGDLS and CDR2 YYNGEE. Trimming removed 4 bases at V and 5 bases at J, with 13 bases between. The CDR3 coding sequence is TGTGCCAGCAGCACCCAGGGTAAGGACGAGCAGTACTTC. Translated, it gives CASSTQGKDEQYF.

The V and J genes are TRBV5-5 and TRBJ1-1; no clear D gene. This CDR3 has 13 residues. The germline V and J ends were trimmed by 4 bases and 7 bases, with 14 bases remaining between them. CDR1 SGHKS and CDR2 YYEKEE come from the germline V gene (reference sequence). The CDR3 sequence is CASSVSPLGEAFF. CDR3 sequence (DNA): TGTGCCAGCAGCGTGTCCCCCCTGGGTGAAGCTTTCTTT.

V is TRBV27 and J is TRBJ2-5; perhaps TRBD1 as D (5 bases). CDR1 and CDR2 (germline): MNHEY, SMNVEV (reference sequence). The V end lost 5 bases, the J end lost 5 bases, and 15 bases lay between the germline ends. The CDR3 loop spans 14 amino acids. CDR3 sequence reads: CASSLSRAAETQYF. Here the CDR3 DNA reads TGTGCCAGCAGTCTCTCCAGGGCGGCGGAGACCCAGTACTTC.

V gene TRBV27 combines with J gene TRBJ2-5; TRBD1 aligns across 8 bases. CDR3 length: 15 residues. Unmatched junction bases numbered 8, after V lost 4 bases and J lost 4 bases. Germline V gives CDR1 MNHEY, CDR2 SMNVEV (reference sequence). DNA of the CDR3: TGTGCCAGCAGTTCCACCAGACAGGGGCGAGAGACCCAGTACTTC. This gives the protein CASSSTRQGRETQYF.